The rows below give T cell receptor beta chains drawn from one sample of a study of CD8 T cells in ankylosing spondylitis. TCRdb re-called the 5' RACE reads with MiXCR, one entry per CDR3 protein. The sample contains under 950,000 distinct CDR3 sequences, around 20% of which appear only once. Source material: blood, either unsorted or a sorted T cell fraction (not recorded which). These receptors were collected from a male donor with ankylosing spondylitis. Both conserved end residues are part of each CDR3. Each record gives: D gene, V gene, clone size, J gene, CDR3 protein, CDR3 DNA. A D gene is named only where the DNA matches it firmly. Only some rows state a clone size, as once, few, many or a class for expanded clones.

TRBD2,TRBV11-1,-,TRBJ2-7,CVSSLAWGGRRSSYEQYF,TGTGTCAGCAGCTTAGCTTGGGGGGGGAGAAGGAGCTCCTACGAGCAGTACTTC
-,TRBV2,-,TRBJ1-1,CASSVTQGEIMNTEAFF,TGTGCCAGCAGTGTGACACAGGGCGAGATCATGAACACTGAAGCTTTCTTT
TRBD1,TRBV10-3,-,TRBJ2-1,CAISATPGQDTGEQFF,TGTGCCATCAGTGCTACCCCGGGACAGGATACTGGTGAGCAGTTCTTC
TRBD2,TRBV9,few,TRBJ2-7,CASSPGLAGGAQYF,TGTGCCAGCAGCCCGGGACTAGCGGGTGGTGCGCAGTACTTC
TRBD2,TRBV27,-,TRBJ2-1,CATGTSGYNEQFF,TGTGCCACCGGGACTAGCGGCTACAATGAGCAGTTCTTC
TRBD1,TRBV11-2,-,TRBJ2-2,CASSGYRGPGTGELFF,TGTGCCAGCAGCGGTTACAGGGGCCCGGGCACCGGGGAGCTGTTTTTT
-,TRBV6-5,-,TRBJ1-1,CASSYTNTEAFF,TGTGCCAGCAGTTATACGAACACTGAAGCTTTCTTT
TRBD2,TRBV13,many,TRBJ2-1,CASSPLPGGGYNEQFF,TGTGCCAGCAGCCCCCTACCGGGAGGCGGGTACAATGAGCAGTTCTTC
-,TRBV6-6,-,TRBJ2-5,CASSYLQTQYF,TGTGCCAGCAGTTACCTCCAGACCCAGTACTTC
-,TRBV6-5,-,TRBJ2-2,CASTARTGELFF,TGTGCCAGCACCGCCCGAACCGGGGAGCTGTTTTTT
TRBD1,TRBV15,-,TRBJ2-7,CATSKGQSYEQYF,TGTGCCACCAGCAAGGGACAGTCCTACGAGCAGTACTTC
-,TRBV20-1,-,TRBJ1-5,CSAEGSNQPQHF,TGCAGTGCCGAGGGGAGCAATCAGCCCCAGCATTTT
-,TRBV5-1,-,TRBJ2-6,CASSNLSSGANVLTF,TGCGCCAGCAGTAACCTAAGCTCTGGGGCCAACGTCCTGACTTTC
-,TRBV15,-,TRBJ2-7,CATSRDTGFGLPYEQYF,TGTGCCACCAGCAGAGATACAGGGTTCGGACTACCCTACGAGCAGTACTTC
-,TRBV6-2/TRBV6-3,few,TRBJ2-1,CASSYPPVQQFF,TGTGCCAGCAGTTACCCCCCCGTGCAGCAGTTCTTC
TRBD2,TRBV12-3/TRBV12-4,few,TRBJ2-1,CASSPTDGSSLAGYNEQFF,TGTGCCAGCAGTCCAACGGACGGGAGCTCACTAGCGGGATACAATGAGCAGTTCTTC
-,TRBV20-1,many,TRBJ2-1,CSARFYENNEQFF,TGCAGTGCTAGATTTTACGAAAACAATGAGCAGTTCTTC
TRBD1,TRBV9,few,TRBJ1-4,CASSVGRTGSIGEKLFF,TGTGCCAGCAGCGTAGGGAGGACAGGGTCGATCGGGGAAAAACTGTTTTTT
TRBD2,TRBV12-3/TRBV12-4,-,TRBJ2-1,CASSLVAGTHNEQFF,TGTGCCAGCAGTTTAGTAGCGGGGACCCACAATGAGCAGTTCTTC
TRBD1,TRBV4-1,-,TRBJ1-5,CASSQAPGQGLQPQHF,TGCGCCAGCAGCCAAGCCCCGGGACAGGGTCTTCAGCCCCAGCATTTT
-,TRBV20-1,few,TRBJ1-1,CSASSGTRNTEAFF,TGCAGTGCTAGCTCCGGGACAAGAAACACTGAAGCTTTCTTT
-,TRBV6-5,few,TRBJ2-7,CASSYGGQGGYEQYF,TGTGCCAGCAGTTATGGGGGGCAAGGGGGTTACGAGCAGTACTTC
TRBD2,TRBV25-1,many,TRBJ2-7,CASGGVSSYEQYF,TGTGCCAGCGGGGGGGTGAGCTCCTACGAGCAGTACTTC
TRBD2,TRBV11-2,few,TRBJ2-7,CASSLDLAGVFYEQYF,TGTGCCAGCAGCTTAGATCTAGCGGGAGTGTTCTACGAGCAGTACTTC
-,TRBV2,-,TRBJ1-3,CASRTEGSGNTIYF,TGTGCCAGCAGGACCGAGGGCTCTGGAAACACCATATATTTT
-,TRBV5-1,-,TRBJ2-3,CAPQGGATTDTQYF,TGCGCCCCCCAGGGGGGGGCAACCACAGATACGCAGTATTTT
-,TRBV29-1,-,TRBJ2-5,CSVAQAQETQYF,TGCAGCGTTGCACAGGCCCAAGAGACCCAGTACTTC
TRBD1,TRBV15,-,TRBJ1-3,CATSSERGTDTIYF,TGTGCCACCAGCAGCGAAAGGGGGACAGACACCATATATTTT
TRBD2,TRBV5-1,-,TRBJ2-1,CASSWSSGGNEQFF,TGCGCCAGCAGTTGGTCTAGCGGGGGCAATGAGCAGTTCTTC
TRBD2,TRBV12-3/TRBV12-4,many,TRBJ2-1,CASREPGLAANEQFF,TGTGCCAGCAGAGAACCGGGACTAGCCGCCAATGAGCAGTTCTTC
TRBD1,TRBV3-1,few,TRBJ2-1,CASSLRLRDRVGNEQFF,TGTGCCAGCAGCCTTAGACTCCGGGACAGGGTTGGCAATGAGCAGTTCTTC
TRBD1,TRBV7-9,-,TRBJ1-2,CASSSSGTEIYGYTF,TGTGCCAGCAGCTCCTCCGGGACAGAAATCTATGGCTACACCTTC
TRBD2,TRBV29-1,few,TRBJ2-1,CSVEDHGLSGNSYNEQFF,TGCAGCGTTGAAGATCACGGCCTTAGCGGGAACTCCTACAATGAGCAGTTCTTC
-,TRBV5-5,few,TRBJ2-3,CASSLGQKTGGTDTQYF,TGTGCCAGCAGCTTGGGACAGAAAACTGGGGGAACAGATACGCAGTATTTT
-,TRBV10-3,few,TRBJ2-1,CAIRQPTYNEQFF,TGTGCCATCAGGCAACCTACCTACAATGAGCAGTTCTTC
-,TRBV30,few,TRBJ1-2,CAWTQGRGYTF,TGTGCCTGGACCCAGGGCCGTGGCTACACCTTC
-,TRBV9,-,TRBJ2-7,CASSASALAGEEQYF,TGTGCCAGCAGCGCAAGTGCACTAGCAGGAGAGGAGCAGTACTTC
-,TRBV2,few,TRBJ1-5,CASSEEMVSNQPQHF,TGTGCCAGCAGTGAGGAGATGGTTAGCAATCAGCCCCAGCATTTT
TRBD1,TRBV11-2,few,TRBJ1-2,CASSPRDSHFYGYTF,TGTGCCAGCAGCCCACGGGACAGCCACTTCTATGGCTACACCTTC
TRBD2,TRBV27,few,TRBJ2-7,CASSPSSGTSSYEQYF,TGTGCCAGCAGTCCCTCATCCGGGACTAGCTCCTACGAGCAGTACTTC
-,TRBV6-1,few,TRBJ2-1,CANRDLNNEQFF,TGTGCCAACAGGGATTTGAACAATGAGCAGTTCTTC
TRBD2,TRBV7-9,many,TRBJ2-7,CASSPEAGVYEQYF,TGTGCCAGCAGCCCAGAAGCGGGGGTCTACGAGCAGTACTTC
-,TRBV9,-,TRBJ2-2,CASSVGGLPNTGELFF,TGTGCCAGCAGCGTAGGAGGACTACCGAACACCGGGGAGCTGTTTTTT
TRBD2,TRBV18,-,TRBJ2-1,CASSPPKGLAGDEQFF,TGTGCCAGCTCACCACCTAAGGGACTAGCGGGAGATGAGCAGTTCTTC
-,TRBV7-9,few,TRBJ1-4,CASSRWQSEKLFF,TGTGCCAGCAGCCGGTGGCAGAGTGAAAAACTGTTTTTT
-,TRBV5-1,-,TRBJ2-5,CASTEGGQETQYF,TGCGCCAGCACCGAAGGGGGGCAAGAGACCCAGTACTTC
-,TRBV20-1,few,TRBJ2-7,CSATPPRKSSYEQYF,TGCAGTGCTACCCCCCCACGTAAAAGCTCCTACGAGCAGTACTTC
-,TRBV10-3,-,TRBJ1-4,CAISDSGRGEKLFF,TGTGCCATCAGTGATTCAGGGAGAGGCGAAAAACTGTTTTTT
-,TRBV12-3/TRBV12-4,many,TRBJ1-1,CASSRGNTEAFF,TGTGCCAGCAGCCGCGGGAACACTGAAGCTTTCTTT
-,TRBV7-2,-,TRBJ2-3,CASSLVPTTDTQYF,TGTGCCAGCAGCTTAGTGCCTACCACAGATACGCAGTATTTT